These 32 T cell receptor beta chains share one sample of origin, sequenced in a study of control samples from healthy donors and cancer patients. Produced via immunoSEQ multiplex PCR; TCRdb's table is partial and in-frame only. The sample consists of about 190,000 clones, about 93% of them appearing once. The sample consisted of blood. The receptors were sampled from a man aged 18 to 29 in good health.

The chain couples TRBV18 to TRBJ1-1; D is uncertain. Germline V gene data show CDR1 as KGHSH and CDR2 as LQKENI. The V gene lost 2 bases and the J gene lost 4 bases, with 8 bases spanning the gap. This CDR3 region has 13 residues. This CDR3 is CASSPIRSTEAFF. The CDR3 DNA reads TGTGCCAGCTCACCAATTCGGAGCACTGAAGCTTTCTTT.

The rearrangement joins TRBV6-5 to TRBJ2-3, with 8 bases fitting TRBD2. Germline lookup yields CDR1 MNHEY and CDR2 SVGAGI. With 7 bases clipped from V and 4 bases from J, the junction kept 7 bases outside the gene matches. This CDR3 is 14 amino acids long. CDR3: CASTPSGYSDTQYF. In DNA, the CDR3 is TGTGCCAGCACCCCTAGCGGGTATTCAGATACGCAGTATTTT.

The chain uses TRBV20-1 and TRBJ2-3, with unresolved D. Germline loops: CDR1 DFQATT, CDR2 SNEGSKA (reference sequence). V lost 3 bases and J 4 bases, leaving 17 bases between the germline ends. This CDR3 spans 15 amino acids. DNA of the CDR3: TGCAGTGCTAGTGACGTCCTAAGAGGCCCAGATACGCAGTATTTT. Its protein product is CSASDVLRGPDTQYF.

The V and J genes are TRBV18 and TRBJ2-3; 8 bases fit TRBD1. The CDR3 extends over 13 amino acids. The trim removed 3 bases at V and 8 bases at J, leaving 4 bases unmatched. Germline V gives CDR1 KGHSH, CDR2 LQKENI. CDR3 region: CASSPDRAATQYF. CDR3 nucleotide sequence: TGTGCCAGCTCACCGGACAGGGCGGCTACGCAGTATTTT. Full variable domain (outside the CDR3, taken from reference TRBV18 and TRBJ2-3): NAGVMQNPRHLVRRRGQEARLRCSPMKGHSHVYWYRQLPEEGLKFMVYLQKENIIDESGMPKERFSAEFPKEGPSILRIQQVVRGDSAAYFCASSPDRAATQYFGPGTRLTVL.

Worth noting for this clone: One end of the junction varies from germline; a read error may be responsible. The rearrangement uses TRBV7-3 and TRBJ2-1; the D gene could be TRBD1 or TRBD2 (6 bases each). This CDR3 has 16 residues. Germline V gene data show CDR1 as SGHTA and CDR2 as FQGTGA. Here the CDR3 DNA reads TGTGCCTGCAGCACCCAAGGAGGGGGATCCTACAATGAGCAGTTCTTC. Protein: CACSTQGGGSYNEQFF.

Worth noting for this clone: Different DNA sequences within this sample yield the same CDR3. The V call is TRBV24-1, the J call TRBJ1-1; D uncertain. CDR1 is KGHDR, CDR2 SFDVKD, per germline. Trimming took off 0 bases at V and 5 bases at J, with 6 bases between the two ends. The CDR3 runs 13 residues. The CDR3, as DNA: TGTGCCACCAGTGATTTGCCTGGGACTGAAGCTTTCTTT. This encodes CATSDLPGTEAFF.

The chain links TRBV3-1 (or the pseudogene TRBV3-2) to TRBJ2-1; no firm D call. The CDR3 extends over 15 amino acids. CDR1 is LGHDT, CDR2 YNNKEL, per germline (reference sequence). Trimming took 3 bases from V and 2 from J, leaving 11 bases between them. CDR3 in DNA: TGTGCCAGCAGCCATAGGCAGATCCCCTACAATGAGCAGTTCTTC. This sequence encodes CASSHRQIPYNEQFF.

The rearrangement uses TRBV27 and TRBJ2-1, with TRBD1 matching 9 bases. Losses at the gene ends were 5 bases for V and 4 bases for J; bases not matched to a gene: 9. The CDR3 runs to 16 residues. Germline V gives CDR1 MNHEY, CDR2 SMNVEV (reference sequence). Here the CDR3 DNA reads TGTGCCAGCAGTACCTGGACAGGGGAAGGGTACAATGAGCAGTTCTTC. As protein: CASSTWTGEGYNEQFF.

The chain joins TRBV9 to TRBJ1-1, with D uncertain. V was pared by 3 bases and J by 1 base, with 7 bases between. This CDR3 is 13 amino acids long. Per the germline V gene, CDR1 is SGDLS and CDR2 is YYNGEE. The CDR3 protein is CASSAAGNTEAFF. In DNA form, the CDR3 reads TGTGCCAGCAGCGCCGCCGGGAACACTGAAGCTTTCTTT.

The rearrangement joins TRBV12-3 or TRBV12-4 to TRBJ1-2; D is uncertain. Trimming removed 5 bases from V and 5 bases from J, with 12 bases in between. This CDR3 has 13 amino acids. In nucleotides, the CDR3 is TGTGCCAGCAGTCGGGGTTTAAGTTATGGCTACACCTTC. Its translation is CASSRGLSYGYTF.

The rearrangement links TRBV5-4 to TRBJ2-7; D is unclear. This CDR3 has 15 residues. From germline, CDR1 is SGHNT and CDR2 YYREEE (reference sequence). V lost 0 bases to trimming and J lost 2 bases, with 12 bases between them. The CDR3 protein is CASSLGRSSTYEQYF. In DNA, the CDR3 is TGTGCCAGCAGCTTGGGGAGATCTTCGACCTACGAGCAGTACTTC.

V usage is TRBV10-3 and J usage is TRBJ2-7; no clear D gene. CDR3 length: 12 amino acids. Trimming cost V 2 bases and J 6 bases, with 8 bases left between them. Germline CDR1 reads ENHRY; CDR2 reads SYGVKD. CDR3 amino acids: CAISERRGEQYF. CDR3 DNA: TGTGCCATCAGTGAGCGTCGCGGCGAGCAGTACTTC.

In nucleotides, the CDR3 is TGTGCCACCAGTGATTTGAGCGGGGGCCGAGGGGAGACCCAGTACTTC. Residues: CATSDLSGGRGETQYF. This chain links TRBV24-1 with TRBJ2-5; 8 bases are a match to TRBD2. With 0 bases clipped from V and 5 bases from J, the junction kept 7 bases outside the gene matches. This CDR3 contains 16 residues. Germline values: CDR1 KGHDR, CDR2 SFDVKD.

The J gene is TRBJ2-3, the V gene TRBV19; D perhaps matches TRBD1 (5 bases). The germline CDR1 and CDR2 sequences are LNHDA and SQIVND (reference sequence). V was trimmed by 4 bases and J by 6 bases, leaving 5 bases between them. The CDR3 extends over 11 amino acids. CDR3 sequence (DNA): TGTGCCAGTAGTAACAGGGATACGCAGTATTTT. It translates to CASSNRDTQYF.

The V and J genes are TRBV24-1 and TRBJ2-2; 9 positions agree with TRBD1. Losses at the gene ends were 5 bases for V and 1 base for J; bases not matched to a gene: 10. In germline, CDR1 is KGHDR, CDR2 SFDVKD. This CDR3 has 18 residues. In DNA, the CDR3 is TGTGCCACCAGTGCCCCTCAGGGGACAGGGCAGAACACCGGGGAGCTGTTTTTT. It codes for CATSAPQGTGQNTGELFF.

This sequence joins TRBV6-1 and TRBJ1-6; TRBD1 agrees at 9 bases. CDR1 MNHNS and CDR2 SASEGT come from the germline V gene. The V and J ends lost 2 bases and 9 bases, in that order; junction bases with no gene match: 5. The CDR3 totals 15 residues. In DNA, the CDR3 is TGTGCCAGCAGTGAATCGGACAGGGGCCGTTCACCCCTCCACTTT. It codes for CASSESDRGRSPLHF.

The chain is built from TRBV6-5 and TRBJ2-1; the D is unclear. Germline CDR1 MNHEY, CDR2 SVGAGI. The CDR3 length is 13 residues. The V end lost 8 bases, the J end lost 0 bases, and 8 bases lay between the germline ends. The DNA of the CDR3 is TGTGCCAGCTCGAAGGACTCCTACAATGAGCAGTTCTTC. Its translation is CASSKDSYNEQFF.

The chain is built from TRBV29-1 and TRBJ1-3, with TRBD1 matching 10 bases. The V gene's germline CDR1 is SQVTM and CDR2 ANQGSEA. With V trimmed by 7 bases and J by 8 bases, 2 bases remained unmatched. The CDR3 contains 11 residues. In nucleotides, the CDR3 is TGCAGCGGACAGGGGGCAGACACCATATATTTT. Its protein product is CSGQGADTIYF.

The rearrangement joins TRBV9 to TRBJ1-2; possibly TRBD1 for D (5 bases). The V and J ends lost 0 bases and 1 base respectively, with 13 bases between them. The CDR3 is 16 residues long. CDR1 is SGDLS and CDR2 is YYNGEE in the germline V gene. CDR3 sequence reads: CASSVGREGFNYGYTF. CDR3 bases: TGTGCCAGCAGCGTAGGCAGGGAGGGCTTTAACTATGGCTACACCTTC.

The chain has TRBV27 and TRBJ1-5, with D tentatively TRBD1 (5 bases). The V end was cut by 0 bases, the J end by 1 base, with 7 bases between. This CDR3 comprises 15 residues. The germline V gene encodes CDR1 MNHEY and CDR2 SMNVEV (reference sequence). The CDR3 reads CASSLSRGSNQPQHF. Here the CDR3 DNA reads TGTGCCAGCAGTTTATCTCGGGGGAGCAATCAGCCCCAGCATTTT.

This clone showed up just a few times. The chain links TRBV6-5 to TRBJ1-5, with D perhaps matching TRBD1 (5 bases). This CDR3 has 15 residues. CDR1 MNHEY and CDR2 SVGAGI come from the germline V gene. The germline V and J ends were trimmed by 6 bases and 5 bases, with 17 bases remaining between them. CDR3 in amino acids: CASSLGTDSYQPQHF. In nucleotides, the CDR3 is TGTGCCAGCAGCTTAGGGACCGACAGTTATCAGCCCCAGCATTTT.

This clone was observed once. The rearrangement links TRBV27 to TRBJ2-3; 12 nucleotides match TRBD2. CDR3 size: 16 residues. From germline, CDR1 is MNHEY and CDR2 SMNVEV (reference sequence). The trim removed 2 bases at V and 6 bases at J, leaving 6 bases unmatched. The DNA for the CDR3 is TGTGCCAGCAGTTTAGGGCTAGCGGGGGGGCGGGATACGCAGTATTTT. Translation gives CASSLGLAGGRDTQYF.

The V call is TRBV25-1, the J call TRBJ1-2; D is perhaps TRBD1 (5 bases). V shed 7 bases and J shed 7 bases, with 10 bases lying between them. The CDR3 sequence is 11 residues long. The germline V gene encodes CDR1 MGHDK and CDR2 SYGVNS. The CDR3 DNA reads as TGTGCCAGCAAATTTGGGGGTGGCTACACCTTC. It is translated as CASKFGGGYTF.

In its sample, this clone was seen a few times. The chain uses TRBV10-3 and TRBJ1-2, with TRBD1 identical over 9 bases. CDR1 and CDR2 (germline): ENHRY, SYGVKD. The V and J ends lost 3 bases and 6 bases, in that order; junction bases with no gene match: 5. This CDR3 is 14 amino acids long. The chain's CDR3 is CAISDLGTGNGYTF. The CDR3 coding sequence is TGTGCCATCAGTGACCTTGGGACAGGGAATGGCTACACCTTC.

On this clone: This sample includes further DNA sequences coding for the same CDR3. The genes are TRBV24-1 and TRBJ2-5; 8 nucleotides line up with TRBD1. J lost 1 base, V lost 4 bases, and 4 bases had no gene match. Germline V CDR1 and CDR2: KGHDR, SFDVKD. This CDR3 is 15 amino acids long. CDR3 residues: CATSDPTGAQETQYF. The CDR3 DNA sequence: TGTGCCACCAGTGACCCGACAGGGGCCCAAGAGACCCAGTACTTC.

This clone was observed once. A junction end diverges from the germline sequence, so it may reflect a read error. The V call is TRBV2, the J call TRBJ1-2; D is undetermined. CDR1 is SNHLY and CDR2 is FYNNEI in the germline V gene. CDR3 length: 8 residues. The DNA for the CDR3 is TGTGCCAGCAGTGTCGGTTCCTTC. It encodes CASSVGSF.

The V gene is TRBV7-2, the J gene TRBJ1-2; TRBD1 is a possible D gene (5 bases). The CDR3 is 14 amino acids. Trimming took 5 bases from V and 4 from J, leaving 14 bases between them. Germline-derived CDR1 and CDR2 are SGHTA and FQGNSA. CDR3 amino acids: CASSPGTGPYGYTF. DNA for the CDR3: TGTGCCAGCAGCCCCGGGACGGGCCCCTATGGCTACACCTTC.

The V call is TRBV6-1, the J call TRBJ2-1; 8 nucleotides line up with TRBD2. The J segment lost 4 bases and the V segment lost 1 base, leaving 3 bases of the junction unmatched. Germline V gene lookup returns CDR1 MNHNS and CDR2 SASEGT. The CDR3 is 15 residues long. The CDR3 region has the DNA TGTGCCAGCAGTGAAGAGGGCGGGGGGTACAATGAGCAGTTCTTC. Protein product: CASSEEGGGYNEQFF.

The chain combines TRBV19 with TRBJ1-2; TRBD1 matches 8 bases. There are 16 residues in the CDR3. J was trimmed by 4 bases and V by 8 bases; bases with no gene match: 15. CDR1 and CDR2 from the germline V gene are LNHDA and SQIVND (reference sequence). The CDR3: CASRDRGKGIGYGYTF. CDR3 DNA: TGTGCCAGTCGTGACAGGGGAAAGGGTATAGGCTATGGCTACACCTTC.

The chain carries TRBV19 and TRBJ2-7; maybe TRBD2 (7 bases). V was shortened by 10 bases and J by 0 bases, with 19 bases between the two germline ends. Germline V lookup: CDR1 LNHDA, CDR2 SQIVND (reference sequence). The CDR3 runs to 15 residues. The CDR3 coding sequence is TGTGCCACCGCCGGGAATGCGGGGGCCTCCTACGAGCAGTACTTC. Amino acids: CATAGNAGASYEQYF.

This clone was picked up one time. The chain couples TRBV3-1 (or the pseudogene TRBV3-2) to TRBJ2-3; no clear D gene. The germline CDR1 and CDR2 sequences are LGHDT and YNNKEL (reference sequence). The CDR3 consists of 14 residues. Trimming cost V 3 bases and J 2 bases, with 9 bases left between them. The DNA for the CDR3 is TGTGCCAGCAGCCAGGGCCATCTCACAGATACGCAGTATTTT. It codes for CASSQGHLTDTQYF.

This chain joins TRBV5-1 and TRBJ2-2; unclear D gene. Trimming removed 2 bases at V and 0 bases at J, with 17 bases between. Looked up from germline, CDR1 is SGHRS and CDR2 is YFSETQ. The CDR3 contains 18 residues. The CDR3 sequence is CASSFVVGADANTGELFF. DNA for the CDR3: TGCGCCAGCAGCTTTGTAGTGGGCGCCGACGCGAACACCGGGGAGCTGTTTTTT.